Following are 27 T cell receptor beta chains from one sample sequenced in a study of T cell responses to AZD1222 COVID-19 vaccine. The assay was immunoSEQ multiplex PCR, and TCRdb's table has in-frame clones only and misses some. The profile covers about 83,000 clones, with approximately 88% appearing a single time and roughly 5.1% taken by the ten largest. The sequencing here drew on peripheral blood, taken on day 0 of MenACWY control vaccination. The source is an adult in good health.

The genes are TRBV5-1 and TRBJ2-7; 9 bases line up with TRBD2. The CDR3 consists of 15 residues. CDR1 and CDR2 (germline): SGHRS, YFSETQ. The V gene end was trimmed by 4 bases and the J gene end by 3 bases; junction bases not matched to a gene: 8. The DNA for the CDR3 is TGCGCCAGCAGCCCGCGGGTGACTAGCGGCTACGAGCAGTACTTC. Amino acid sequence: CASSPRVTSGYEQYF. Complete variable domain (other parts from reference TRBV5-1 and TRBJ2-7): KAGVTQTPRYLIKTRGQQVTLSCSPISGHRSVSWYQQTPGQGLQFLFEYFSETQRNKGNFPGRFSGRQFSNSRSEMNVSTLELGDSALYLCASSPRVTSGYEQYFGPGTRLTVT.

J is TRBJ1-2 and V is TRBV27; D is perhaps TRBD1 (6 bases). Looked up from germline, CDR1 is MNHEY and CDR2 is SMNVEV (reference sequence). V lost 8 bases, J lost 3 bases, and 19 bases lay in between. The CDR3 has 15 amino acids. Here the CDR3 reads CASHSQGEADYGYTF. CDR3 DNA sequence: TGTGCCAGCCACTCACAGGGAGAGGCTGACTATGGCTACACCTTC.

In its sample, this clone was seen a few times. J is TRBJ2-7 and V is TRBV2; the match to TRBD1 covers 10 bases. CDR3 size: 15 residues. Germline loops: CDR1 SNHLY, CDR2 FYNNEI. V shed 6 bases and J 5 bases; nucleotides not matched to a gene: 10. CDR3 amino acids: CASSAPGQGTHEQYF. The CDR3 DNA reads as TGTGCCAGCAGCGCGCCGGGACAGGGGACCCACGAGCAGTACTTC.

V is TRBV28 and J is TRBJ2-7; 14 bases match TRBD2. The CDR3 sequence is 15 residues long. Germline V CDR1 and CDR2: MDHEN, SYDVKM. V was clipped by 6 bases and J by 3 bases; unmatched bases: 4. In nucleotides, the CDR3 is TGTGCCAGCAGACCCGGGACTAGCGGGAGCTACGAGCAGTACTTC. Translation: CASRPGTSGSYEQYF. Together with reference TRBV28 and TRBJ2-7, the CDR3 gives the full variable domain: DVKVTQSSRYLVKRTGEKVFLECVQDMDHENMFWYRQDPGLGLRLIYFSYDVKMKEKGDIPEGYSVSREKKERFSLILESASTNQTSMYLCASRPGTSGSYEQYFGPGTRLTVT.

This chain uses TRBV19 with TRBJ1-3; D gene ambiguous. Per germline, CDR1 LNHDA and CDR2 SQIVND (reference sequence). Trimming left V 3 bases short and J 4 bases short, with 7 bases between. This CDR3 has 13 amino acids. The CDR3 DNA reads TGTGCCAGTAGTATCTCCGTGGGAAACACCATATATTTT. Protein sequence: CASSISVGNTIYF.

The table lists this clone with a few counts. The rearrangement uses TRBV4-1 and TRBJ2-7; D ambiguous. The germline V gene encodes CDR1 MGHRA and CDR2 YSYEKL. The V gene lost 0 bases and the J gene lost 12 bases, with 18 bases spanning the gap. This CDR3 comprises 14 residues. In nucleotides, the CDR3 is TGCGCCAGCAGCCAAGAGATAGGTATCGACGTCGGGTACTTC. It is translated as CASSQEIGIDVGYF.

This clone has just a few counts. The rearrangement joins TRBV5-1 to TRBJ2-7, with 7 bases aligning to TRBD1. The V gene end was trimmed by 5 bases and the J gene end by 7 bases; junction bases not matched to a gene: 9. The CDR3 is 13 residues long. Germline V gene sequence: CDR1 SGHRS, CDR2 YFSETQ. CDR3 residues: CASRAYRGEEQYF. The CDR3 DNA sequence: TGCGCCAGCAGGGCGTACAGGGGTGAAGAGCAGTACTTC.

This rearrangement joins TRBV19 to TRBJ2-1; D not resolved. This CDR3 contains 14 residues. The V gene's germline CDR1 is LNHDA and CDR2 SQIVND (reference sequence). Deletions cut 5 bases from V and 5 bases from J, with 13 bases between. The CDR3 region is CASSAFWKDNEQFF. The CDR3 coding sequence is TGTGCCAGTAGTGCGTTCTGGAAGGACAATGAGCAGTTCTTC.

The CDR3 region is CASGTALLEQYF. Written as DNA, the CDR3 is TGTGCCTCCGGGACGGCCCTTCTGGAGCAGTACTTC. This chain links TRBV7-9 with TRBJ2-7; the D gene could be TRBD1 or TRBD2 (5 bases each). The CDR3 extends over 12 amino acids. Trimming removed 11 bases from V and 7 bases from J, with 18 bases in between. Germline loops: CDR1 SEHNR, CDR2 FQNEAQ (reference sequence). The complete variable domain, with remaining parts taken from reference TRBV7-9 and TRBJ2-7, reads DTGVSQNPRHKITKRGQNVTFRCDPISEHNRLYWYRQTLGQGPEFLTYFQNEAQLEKSRLLSDRFSAERPKGSFSTLEIQRTEQGDSAMYLCASGTALLEQYFGPGTRLTVT.

This sequence joins TRBV10-3 and TRBJ1-2; D is possibly TRBD1 (6 bases). Germline CDR1 is ENHRY and CDR2 is SYGVKD. V lost 3 bases and J lost 0, with 11 bases in between. The length of the CDR3 is 15 residues. CDR3 amino acids: CAISDSRGANYGYTF. The CDR3, as DNA: TGTGCCATCAGTGACTCCAGGGGAGCTAACTATGGCTACACCTTC.

V usage is TRBV7-9 and J usage is TRBJ1-2; the match to TRBD1 covers 7 bases. J was trimmed by 1 base and V by 5 bases; bases with no gene match: 1. CDR3 length equals 13 residues. CDR1 is SEHNR, CDR2 FQNEAQ, per germline (reference sequence). CDR3 nucleotide sequence: TGTGCCAGCAGCCGGGACAGTAACTATGGCTACACCTTC. Its translation is CASSRDSNYGYTF.

This chain connects TRBV4-3 to TRBJ1-5; D not certain. This CDR3 is built from 15 residues. V was clipped by 0 bases and J by 4 bases, with 10 bases between them. Per germline, CDR1 LGHNA and CDR2 YSLEER. Here the CDR3 DNA reads TGCGCCAGCAGCCAAGATCGAAGCTTTAATCAGCCCCAGCATTTT. Residues: CASSQDRSFNQPQHF.

The chain recombines TRBV10-3 with TRBJ2-7; D not certain. CDR1 is ENHRY and CDR2 is SYGVKD in the germline V gene. The CDR3 covers 11 residues. V lost 4 bases, J lost 4 bases, and 5 bases lay in between. The chain's CDR3 is CAISVEYEQYF. DNA of the CDR3: TGTGCCATCAGTGTAGAATACGAGCAGTACTTC.

The chain uses TRBV3-1 (or the pseudogene TRBV3-2) and TRBJ2-7, with TRBD2 identical over 7 bases. V lost 0 bases to trimming and J lost 5 bases; unmatched junction nucleotides: 10. This CDR3 is built from 16 residues. Germline V gene data show CDR1 as LGHDT and CDR2 as YNNKEL (reference sequence). In nucleotides, the CDR3 is TGTGCCAGCAGCCAAGATCGTCTCGCAGCGGGACACGAGCAGTACTTC. This encodes CASSQDRLAAGHEQYF.

The CDR3 DNA sequence: TGCGCCAGCGCCTATCAGACCCTAAATGAGCAGTTCTTC. As protein: CASAYQTLNEQFF. This rearrangement joins TRBV5-1 to TRBJ2-1; the D is unclear. Looked up from germline, CDR1 is SGHRS and CDR2 is YFSETQ. The CDR3 loop spans 13 amino acids. V was cut by 7 bases and J by 7 bases, with 15 bases left in between. The complete variable domain, with remaining parts taken from reference TRBV5-1 and TRBJ2-1, reads KAGVTQTPRYLIKTRGQQVTLSCSPISGHRSVSWYQQTPGQGLQFLFEYFSETQRNKGNFPGRFSGRQFSNSRSEMNVSTLELGDSALYLCASAYQTLNEQFFGPGTRLTVL.

This CDR3 reads CASSPPGGSYNEQFF. The CDR3 bases are TGTGCCAGCAGCCCCCCAGGAGGGTCCTACAATGAGCAGTTCTTC. The genes are TRBV7-3 and TRBJ2-1; tentative D call: TRBD2 (6 bases). The V gene's germline CDR1 is SGHTA and CDR2 FQGTGA. The CDR3 runs to 15 residues. Between the trimmed V and J ends, which lost 5 bases and 1 base, there was a span of 12 bases.

This clone was detected only once. The V call is TRBV7-9, the J call TRBJ1-2; a possible D gene is TRBD1 (5 bases). The length of the CDR3 is 17 residues. The V gene lost 5 bases and the J gene lost 2 bases, with 21 bases spanning the gap. Germline V gene data show CDR1 as SEHNR and CDR2 as FQNEAQ (reference sequence). CDR3 in DNA: TGTGCCAGCAGCGGGGAGGCAGGGACCCGCGCCAACTATGGCTACACCTTC. Residues: CASSGEAGTRANYGYTF.

The rearrangement joins TRBV6-5 to TRBJ2-7; D possibly corresponds to TRBD1 (5 bases). The CDR3 totals 16 residues. V was shortened by 0 bases and J by 1 base, with 13 bases between the two germline ends. CDR1 and CDR2 (germline): MNHEY, SVGAGI. CDR3 loop: CASSYSGQGESYEQYF. CDR3 DNA sequence: TGTGCCAGCAGTTACTCTGGGCAGGGCGAATCCTACGAGCAGTACTTC.

This sequence joins TRBV15 and TRBJ1-5, with D unresolved. The CDR3 is 15 amino acids. The V end was cut by 8 bases, the J end by 6 bases, with 20 bases between. CDR1 LNHNV and CDR2 YYDKDF come from the germline V gene (reference sequence). The chain's CDR3 is CATSGSYENTQPQHF. The CDR3 DNA reads as TGTGCCACCTCGGGATCCTATGAGAATACTCAGCCCCAGCATTTT.

Notes on this clone: The same CDR3 can be traced to other DNA sequences in this sample. The rearrangement joins TRBV12-3 or TRBV12-4 to TRBJ1-2, with D perhaps TRBD1 (5 bases). This CDR3 is built from 13 residues. Trimming stripped 5 bases from V and 4 bases from J, with 11 bases between. CDR3 region: CASSRDRFYGYTF. CDR3 DNA sequence: TGTGCCAGCAGTAGGGACCGCTTCTATGGCTACACCTTC.

This clone was detected only once. The rearrangement links TRBV18 to TRBJ2-7, with a tentative D call TRBD1 (6 bases). The V gene lost 3 bases and the J gene lost 3 bases, with 15 bases spanning the gap. The germline V gene encodes CDR1 KGHSH and CDR2 LQKENI. The CDR3 has 15 amino acids. CDR3 sequence: CASSPLQGFNYEQYF. As DNA, the CDR3 is TGTGCCAGCTCACCGCTACAGGGTTTCAACTACGAGCAGTACTTC.

This chain joins TRBV27 and TRBJ2-3; 10 nucleotides agree with TRBD2. The CDR3 consists of 14 residues. CDR1 is MNHEY and CDR2 is SMNVEV in the germline V gene (reference sequence). V gave up 8 bases and J gave up 3 bases; unmatched junction bases: 5. CDR3 region: CASGSGRATDTQYF. CDR3 sequence (DNA): TGTGCCAGCGGAAGCGGGAGGGCAACAGATACGCAGTATTTT.

This chain joins TRBV4-1 and TRBJ1-1; tentatively, D is TRBD1 (6 bases). Germline V lookup: CDR1 MGHRA, CDR2 YSYEKL. The CDR3 is made up of 16 amino acids. Trimming stripped 1 base from V and 1 base from J, with 13 bases between. The CDR3 bases are TGCGCCAGCAGCCAAGGGTGGGGGGCTTGGAACACTGAAGCTTTCTTT. It encodes CASSQGWGAWNTEAFF.

This chain connects TRBV29-1 to TRBJ2-7; 11 nucleotides match TRBD2. Germline V CDR1 and CDR2: SQVTM, ANQGSEA. This CDR3 has 14 residues. Trimming at V came to 7 bases and at J to 6 bases, leaving 11 bases not matched to a gene. CDR3 DNA sequence: TGCAGCGGTCGTGATTCCGGGACTAGCGGCGAGCAGTACTTC. Translated: CSGRDSGTSGEQYF.

With respect to this clone: One junction end disagrees with the germline gene, perhaps due to a read error. CDR3 nucleotide sequence: TGTGCCAGCAGCTGGACTAGCGGGAGCATAACGGTCTTC. This translates into CASSWTSGSITVF. The chain employs TRBV5-6 and TRBJ2-1; TRBD2 matches at 13 bases. This CDR3 region has 13 residues. The germline gives CDR1 SGHDT, CDR2 YYEEEE. The variable domain in full, completed from reference TRBV5-6 and TRBJ2-1, reads DAGVTQSPTHLIKTRGQQVTLRCSPKSGHDTVSWYQQALGQGPQFIFQYYEEEERQRGNFPDRFSGHQFPNYSSELNVNALLLGDSALYLCASSWTSGSITVFGPGTRLTVL.

The chain joins TRBV6-5 to TRBJ1-5; D unresolved. There are 15 residues in the CDR3. With 5 bases removed from V and 7 bases from J, the gap between germline ends came to 18 bases. Germline CDR1 is MNHEY and CDR2 is SVGAGI. The CDR3: CASSRALNEEQPQHF. The DNA of the CDR3 is TGTGCCAGCAGTCGGGCCCTCAATGAGGAGCAGCCCCAGCATTTT.

The rearrangement joins TRBV6-2 or TRBV6-3 to TRBJ1-5, with D unresolved. V was trimmed by 2 bases and J by 11 bases, leaving 13 bases between them. In germline, CDR1 is MNHEY, CDR2 SVGEGT. The length of the CDR3 is 13 residues. CDR3 protein: CASSYEPHRAQHF. CDR3 nucleotides: TGTGCCAGCAGTTACGAGCCTCACCGGGCCCAGCATTTT.